This T cell receptor beta chain derives from a study of CD8 T cells in ankylosing spondylitis. TCRdb recomputed calls from the 5' RACE reads with MiXCR, one row per CDR3 protein. The sample contains some 270,000 distinct CDR3 sequences, about 30% of which appear only once. V shed 4 bases and J 5 bases; nucleotides not matched to a gene: 7. The germline V gene encodes CDR1 SGHDT and CDR2 YYEEEE. The CDR3 is 14 residues long. General observations from the study: A TCR beta motif of under 10 highly homologous variants appeared characteristic of ankylosing spondylitis blood. Certain motif variants had earlier been reported in reactive arthritis synovial fluid and blood.

This clonotype occurred a few times. The target antigen is unknown. The chain couples TRBV5-6 to TRBJ2-5, with 8 bases that match TRBD1. This TCR derives from a male donor with ankylosing spondylitis or in good health (not recorded which). The specimen was blood, either unsorted or a sorted T cell fraction (not recorded which). CDR3 amino acids: CASSTTGAGETQYF. As DNA, the CDR3 is TGTGCCAGCAGCACGACAGGGGCCGGGGAGACCCAGTACTTC.